In its sample, the clone carrying this TCR beta chain was seen once. This sample was taken from a study of control samples from healthy donors and cancer patients. The method was immunoSEQ multiplex PCR; TCRdb's version includes in-frame clones alone and lacks a portion of them. The sample includes under 200,000 clones, about 94% of them seen just once. Sequenced material: blood. This clonotype originated in a woman aged 25 to 39 in good health.

The CDR3 DNA reads as TGCGCCAGCGGGCCCCAGGGGGATCCCGAGCAGTACTTC. Translated, it gives CASGPQGDPEQYF. The chain has TRBV23-1 and TRBJ2-7, with TRBD1 matching 7 bases. TRBV23-1 is an ORF for which the function is uncertain. This CDR3 spans 13 amino acids. Trimming cost V 8 bases and J 6 bases; bases outside gene matches: 10.